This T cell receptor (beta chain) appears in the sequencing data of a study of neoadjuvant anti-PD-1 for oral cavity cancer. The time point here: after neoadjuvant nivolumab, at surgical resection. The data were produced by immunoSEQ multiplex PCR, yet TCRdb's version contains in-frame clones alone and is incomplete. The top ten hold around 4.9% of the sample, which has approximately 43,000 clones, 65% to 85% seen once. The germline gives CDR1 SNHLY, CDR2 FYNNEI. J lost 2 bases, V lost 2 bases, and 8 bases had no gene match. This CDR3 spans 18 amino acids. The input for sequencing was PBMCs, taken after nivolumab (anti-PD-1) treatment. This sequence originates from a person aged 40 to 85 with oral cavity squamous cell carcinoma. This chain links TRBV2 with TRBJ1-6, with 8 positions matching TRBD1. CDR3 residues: CASSEPQQGAAYNSPLHF. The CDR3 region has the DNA TGTGCCAGCAGTGAACCCCAGCAGGGGGCTGCCTATAATTCACCCCTCCACTTT.